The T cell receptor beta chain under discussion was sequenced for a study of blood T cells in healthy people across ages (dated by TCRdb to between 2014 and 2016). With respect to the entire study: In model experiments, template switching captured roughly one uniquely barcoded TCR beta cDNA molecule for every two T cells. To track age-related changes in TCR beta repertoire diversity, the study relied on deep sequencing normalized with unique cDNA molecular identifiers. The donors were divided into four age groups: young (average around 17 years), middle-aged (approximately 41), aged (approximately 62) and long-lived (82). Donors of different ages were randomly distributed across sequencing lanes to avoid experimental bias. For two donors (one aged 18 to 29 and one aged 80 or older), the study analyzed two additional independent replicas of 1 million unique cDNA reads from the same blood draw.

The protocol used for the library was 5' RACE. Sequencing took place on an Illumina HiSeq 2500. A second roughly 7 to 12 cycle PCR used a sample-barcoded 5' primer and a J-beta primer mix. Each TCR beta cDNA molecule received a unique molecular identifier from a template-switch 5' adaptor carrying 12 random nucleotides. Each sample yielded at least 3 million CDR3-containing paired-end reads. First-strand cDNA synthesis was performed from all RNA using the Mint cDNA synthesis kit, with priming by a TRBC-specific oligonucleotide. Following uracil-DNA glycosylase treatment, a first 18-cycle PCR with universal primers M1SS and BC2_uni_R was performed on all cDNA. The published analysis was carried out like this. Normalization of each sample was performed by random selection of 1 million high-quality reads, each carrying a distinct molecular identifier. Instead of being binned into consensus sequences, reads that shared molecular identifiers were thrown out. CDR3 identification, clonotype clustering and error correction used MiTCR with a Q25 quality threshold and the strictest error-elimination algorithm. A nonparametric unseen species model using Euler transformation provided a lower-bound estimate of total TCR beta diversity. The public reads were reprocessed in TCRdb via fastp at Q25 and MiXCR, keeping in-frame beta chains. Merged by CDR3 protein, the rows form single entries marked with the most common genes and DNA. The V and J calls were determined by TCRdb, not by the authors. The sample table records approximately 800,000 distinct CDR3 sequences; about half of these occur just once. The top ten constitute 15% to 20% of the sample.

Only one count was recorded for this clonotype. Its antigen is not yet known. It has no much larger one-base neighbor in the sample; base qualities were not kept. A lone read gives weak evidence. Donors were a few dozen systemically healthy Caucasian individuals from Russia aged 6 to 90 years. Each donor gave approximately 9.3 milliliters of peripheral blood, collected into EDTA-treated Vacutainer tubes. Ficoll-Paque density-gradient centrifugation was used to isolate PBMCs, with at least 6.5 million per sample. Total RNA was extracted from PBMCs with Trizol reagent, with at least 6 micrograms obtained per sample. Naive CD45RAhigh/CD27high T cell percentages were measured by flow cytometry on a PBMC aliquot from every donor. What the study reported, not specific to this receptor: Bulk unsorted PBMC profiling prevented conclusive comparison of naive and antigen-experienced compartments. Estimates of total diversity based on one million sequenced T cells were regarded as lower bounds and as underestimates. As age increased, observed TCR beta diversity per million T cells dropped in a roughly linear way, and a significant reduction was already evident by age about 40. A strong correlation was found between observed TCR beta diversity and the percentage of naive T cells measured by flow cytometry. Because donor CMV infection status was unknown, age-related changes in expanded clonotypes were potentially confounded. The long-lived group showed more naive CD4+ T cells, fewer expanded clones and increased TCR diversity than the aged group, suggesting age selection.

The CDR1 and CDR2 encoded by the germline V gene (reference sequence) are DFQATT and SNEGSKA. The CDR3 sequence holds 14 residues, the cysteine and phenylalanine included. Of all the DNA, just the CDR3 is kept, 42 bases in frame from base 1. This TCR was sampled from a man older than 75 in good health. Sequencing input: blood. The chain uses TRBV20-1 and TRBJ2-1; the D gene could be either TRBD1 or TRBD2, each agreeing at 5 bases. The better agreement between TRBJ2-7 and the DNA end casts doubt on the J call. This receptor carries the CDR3 CSAPRDGSYNEQYF. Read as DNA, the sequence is TGCAGTGCTCCCAGGGACGGATCCTACAATGAGCAGTACTTC.